This T cell receptor beta chain was sequenced during a study of cytomegalovirus exposure and HLA in healthy donors. This clone appeared once. Its matching antigen is unknown. The study's findings and limits: The authors judged a highly shared variant cluster likely a sequencing artifact.

The primer mix had 60 Vbeta and 13 Jbeta primers. TCRdb's copy holds only in-frame clones and misses some; the assay was immunoSEQ multiplex PCR. The sample contains more than 95,000 clones, 65% to 85% of which appear only once. Germline V gene data show CDR1 as MDHEN and CDR2 as SYDVKM. The CDR3 spans 14 residues. Trimming took 7 bases from V and 4 from J, leaving 16 bases between them. The chain carries TRBV28 and TRBJ1-2, with D tentatively TRBD1 (6 bases). This TCR came from a man aged 18 to 29 in good health and CMV-seronegative. Material: PBMCs. CDR3: CASTPGHGLYGYTF. Written as DNA, the CDR3 is TGTGCCAGCACCCCGGGACACGGCCTCTATGGCTACACCTTC.